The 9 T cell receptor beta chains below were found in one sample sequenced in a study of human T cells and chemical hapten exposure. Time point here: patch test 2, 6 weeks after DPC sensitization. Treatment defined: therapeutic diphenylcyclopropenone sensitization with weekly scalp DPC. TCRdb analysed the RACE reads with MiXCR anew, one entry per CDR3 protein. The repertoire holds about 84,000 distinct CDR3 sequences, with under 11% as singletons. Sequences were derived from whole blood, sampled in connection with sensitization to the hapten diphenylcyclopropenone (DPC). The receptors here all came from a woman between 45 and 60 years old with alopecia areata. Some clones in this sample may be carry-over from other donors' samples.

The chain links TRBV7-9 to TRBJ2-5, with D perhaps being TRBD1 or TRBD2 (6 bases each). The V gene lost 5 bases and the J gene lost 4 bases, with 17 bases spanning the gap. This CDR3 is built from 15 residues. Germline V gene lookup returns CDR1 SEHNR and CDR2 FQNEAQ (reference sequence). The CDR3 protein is CASSPTGGSGETQYF. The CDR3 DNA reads TGTGCCAGCAGCCCCACCGGGGGCTCGGGAGAGACCCAGTACTTC.

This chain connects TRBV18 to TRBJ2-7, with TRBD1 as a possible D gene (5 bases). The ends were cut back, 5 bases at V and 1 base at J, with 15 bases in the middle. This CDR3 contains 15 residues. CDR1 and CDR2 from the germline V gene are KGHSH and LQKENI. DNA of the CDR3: TGTGCCAGCTCATCCCAGGGTCTGAGGTCCTACGAGCAGTACTTC. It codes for CASSSQGLRSYEQYF.

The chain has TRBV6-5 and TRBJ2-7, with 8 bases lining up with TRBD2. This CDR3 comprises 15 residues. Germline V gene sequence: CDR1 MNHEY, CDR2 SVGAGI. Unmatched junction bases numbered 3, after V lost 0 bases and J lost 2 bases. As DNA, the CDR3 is TGTGCCAGCAGTTACTCTCCGGGAGGGCCCTACGAGCAGTACTTC. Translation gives CASSYSPGGPYEQYF.

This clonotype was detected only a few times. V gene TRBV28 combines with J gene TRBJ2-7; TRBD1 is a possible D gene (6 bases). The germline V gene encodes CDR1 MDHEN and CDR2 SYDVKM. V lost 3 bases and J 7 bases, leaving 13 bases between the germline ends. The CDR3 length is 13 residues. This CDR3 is CASSFQGLWEQYF. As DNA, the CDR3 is TGTGCCAGCAGTTTTCAGGGGTTGTGGGAGCAGTACTTC. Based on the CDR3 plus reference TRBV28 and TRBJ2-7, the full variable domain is DVKVTQSSRYLVKRTGEKVFLECVQDMDHENMFWYRQDPGLGLRLIYFSYDVKMKEKGDIPEGYSVSREKKERFSLILESASTNQTSMYLCASSFQGLWEQYFGPGTRLTVT.

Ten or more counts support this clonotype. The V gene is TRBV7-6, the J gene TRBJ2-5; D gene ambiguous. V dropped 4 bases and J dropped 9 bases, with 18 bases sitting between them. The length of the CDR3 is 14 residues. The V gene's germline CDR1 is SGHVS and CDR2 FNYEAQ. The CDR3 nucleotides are TGTGCCAGCAGCTATACTAACGCAAACCAGGCCCAGTACTTC. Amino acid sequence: CASSYTNANQAQYF.

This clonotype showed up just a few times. The CDR3 nucleotides read TGCGCCAGCAGCCAGGGCTCTGCGCAGTATTTT. Residues: CASSQGSAQYF. This chain uses TRBV4-1 with TRBJ2-3; no definite D call. V lost 3 bases to trimming and J lost 10 bases, with 8 bases between them. Per the germline V gene, CDR1 is MGHRA and CDR2 is YSYEKL. This CDR3 is 11 amino acids long.

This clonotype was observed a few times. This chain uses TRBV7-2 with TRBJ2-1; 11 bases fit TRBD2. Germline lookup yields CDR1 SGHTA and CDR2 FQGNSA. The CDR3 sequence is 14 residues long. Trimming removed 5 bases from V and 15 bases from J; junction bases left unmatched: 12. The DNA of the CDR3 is TGTGCCAGCAGCCAAACCGGGACTAGCGGCATAGGGTTCTTC. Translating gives CASSQTGTSGIGFF.

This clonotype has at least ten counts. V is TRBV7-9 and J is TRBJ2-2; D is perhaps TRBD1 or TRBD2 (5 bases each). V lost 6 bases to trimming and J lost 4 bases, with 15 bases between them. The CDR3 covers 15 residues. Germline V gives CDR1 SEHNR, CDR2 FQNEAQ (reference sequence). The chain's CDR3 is CASSYGTVVTGELFF. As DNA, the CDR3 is TGTGCCAGCAGTTATGGGACCGTCGTCACCGGGGAGCTGTTTTTT. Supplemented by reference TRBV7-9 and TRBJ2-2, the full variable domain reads DTGVSQNPRHKITKRGQNVTFRCDPISEHNRLYWYRQTLGQGPEFLTYFQNEAQLEKSRLLSDRFSAERPKGSFSTLEIQRTEQGDSAMYLCASSYGTVVTGELFFGEGSRLTVL.

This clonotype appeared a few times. CDR3 sequence reads: CATQGALANFYEQYF. The CDR3 DNA sequence: TGTGCCACTCAAGGGGCGCTGGCGAATTTCTACGAGCAGTACTTC. The J gene is TRBJ2-7, the V gene TRBV10-3, with D perhaps TRBD1 (5 bases). Per the germline V gene, CDR1 is ENHRY and CDR2 is SYGVKD. This CDR3 comprises 15 residues. The V end was cut by 10 bases, the J end by 3 bases, with 22 bases between.